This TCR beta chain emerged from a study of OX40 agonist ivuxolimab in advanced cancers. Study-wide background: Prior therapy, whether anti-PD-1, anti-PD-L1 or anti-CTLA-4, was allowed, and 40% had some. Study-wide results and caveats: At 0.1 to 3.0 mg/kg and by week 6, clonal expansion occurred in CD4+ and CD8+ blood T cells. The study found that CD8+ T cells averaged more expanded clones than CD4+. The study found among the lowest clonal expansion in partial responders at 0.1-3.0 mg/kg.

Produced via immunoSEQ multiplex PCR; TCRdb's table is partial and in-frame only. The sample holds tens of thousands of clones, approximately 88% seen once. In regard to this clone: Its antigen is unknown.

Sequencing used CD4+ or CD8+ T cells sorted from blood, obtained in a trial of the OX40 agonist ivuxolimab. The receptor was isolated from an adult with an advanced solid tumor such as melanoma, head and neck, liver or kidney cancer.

CDR3 nucleotide sequence: TGCAGCGTCCAACCTATGGGACTGTTCTATGGCTACACCTTC. It specifies CSVQPMGLFYGYTF. V is TRBV29-1 and J is TRBJ1-2, with D perhaps matching TRBD1 (5 bases). The ends were cut back, 6 bases at V and 4 bases at J, with 18 bases in the middle. CDR3 length equals 14 residues. Per germline, CDR1 SQVTM and CDR2 ANQGSEA.